The 21 T cell receptor beta chains in this list originate from one sample, sequenced in a study of T cells in Graves' hyperthyroidism and ophthalmopathy. What was amplified from RNA transcripts were TCR beta CDR3 regions. The HTBI primer set was used in a first-round RT-PCR of the TCR CDR3. TCRdb reprocessed the multiplex PCR reads via MiXCR and lists one record per CDR3 protein. This sample carries a few hundred thousand distinct CDR3 sequences, 13% of them seen once, and the ten largest clones take less than 25%. The sequenced material came from blood. The receptors shown here come from a man aged 25-45 years with Graves' hyperthyroidism that later progressed to Graves' ophthalmopathy.

This clonotype turned up a few times. V and J are TRBV10-2 and TRBJ2-3; 14 nucleotides line up with TRBD2. Trimming cost V 10 bases and J 2 bases; bases outside gene matches: 11. The germline CDR1 and CDR2 sequences are WSHSY and SAAADI. CDR3 size: 17 residues. In nucleotides, the CDR3 is TGCGCCACCGGCCCGGGACTAGCGGGGGCCTCCACAGATACGCAGTATTTT. Encoded protein: CATGPGLAGASTDTQYF.

This clonotype has only a few counts. The junction and the germline gene differ at one end; a read error may be behind it. The chain uses TRBV12-3 or TRBV12-4 and TRBJ2-1, with D possibly being TRBD1 (6 bases). The CDR3 extends over 14 amino acids. The CDR3, as DNA: TGTGCCAACAGTTTTTTAGGACAGTACAATGAGCAGTTCTTC. Its protein is CANSFLGQYNEQFF.

Ten or more counts support this clonotype. This chain connects TRBV20-1 to TRBJ1-4; no reliable D call. V was trimmed by 0 bases and J by 4 bases, leaving 9 bases between them. CDR1 is DFQATT, CDR2 SNEGSKA, per germline (reference sequence). This CDR3 spans 14 amino acids. CDR3 DNA sequence: TGCAGTGCTAGAGATAGCCAGGTTAATGAAAAACTGTTTTTT. Translating gives CSARDSQVNEKLFF.

This clonotype was observed a few times. This chain uses TRBV18 with TRBJ1-1, with TRBD1 identical over 8 bases. There are 13 residues in the CDR3. V lost 2 bases to trimming and J lost 10 bases; unmatched junction nucleotides: 6. Germline CDR1 KGHSH, CDR2 LQKENI. This chain's CDR3 is CASSPATGEGAFF. The CDR3 DNA sequence: TGTGCCAGCTCACCAGCGACAGGGGAGGGAGCTTTCTTT.

This clonotype has a count of ten or more. V gene TRBV10-1 combines with J gene TRBJ1-1; no clear D gene. V lost 4 bases and J 0 bases, leaving 6 bases between the germline ends. The V gene's germline CDR1 is WNHNN and CDR2 SYGVQD (reference sequence). The CDR3 consists of 13 residues. The CDR3 reads CASSASLNTEAFF. The CDR3 DNA follows: TGCGCCAGCAGTGCCAGCCTGAACACTGAAGCTTTCTTT.

There are many counts of this clonotype. V and J are TRBV11-2 and TRBJ2-3; possibly TRBD2 for D (6 bases). Germline loops: CDR1 SGHAT, CDR2 FQNNGV. CDR3 length: 12 residues. V lost 4 bases and J 6 bases, leaving 8 bases between the germline ends. CDR3 in amino acids: CASSSGVDTQYF. The DNA of the CDR3 is TGTGCCAGCAGCTCGGGGGTGGATACGCAGTATTTT.

In its sample, this clonotype was seen many times. The J gene is TRBJ2-5, the V gene TRBV12-3 or TRBV12-4; 9 bases are a match to TRBD1. The CDR3 covers 12 residues. V gave up 5 bases and J gave up 9 bases; unmatched junction bases: 4. The CDR3: CASSSNRGPQYF. As DNA, the CDR3 is TGTGCCAGCAGTAGTAACAGGGGGCCCCAGTACTTC.

The V and J genes are TRBV19 and TRBJ1-2; 10 bases are shared with TRBD1. The junction had 10 bases not matched to a gene; V was cut back by 5 bases and J by 4 bases. Per germline, CDR1 LNHDA and CDR2 SQIVND (reference sequence). This CDR3 has 16 amino acids. The DNA of the CDR3 is TGTGCCAGTAGTCTCGCCCGCCGGGACAGGGGCTATGGCTACACCTTC. It is translated as CASSLARRDRGYGYTF.

There are many counts of this clonotype. The chain couples TRBV12-3 or TRBV12-4 to TRBJ1-2, with D unresolved. This CDR3 is built from 13 residues. Trimming cost V 3 bases and J 1 base, with 6 bases left between them. CDR3 DNA sequence: TGTGCCAGCAGTTTTGTGGTTAACTATGGCTACACCTTC. This translates into CASSFVVNYGYTF.

This clonotype came up many times. This chain links TRBV28 with TRBJ2-7; D is possibly TRBD1 (6 bases). The CDR3 is made up of 13 amino acids. Germline V lookup: CDR1 MDHEN, CDR2 SYDVKM. V gave up 6 bases and J gave up 4 bases, with 13 bases separating them. CDR3 sequence reads: CASSERGFYEQYF. The CDR3 nucleotides are TGTGCCAGCAGCGAGAGGGGGTTTTACGAGCAGTACTTC. Using reference TRBV28 and TRBJ2-7 for the parts outside the CDR3, the full variable domain is DVKVTQSSRYLVKRTGEKVFLECVQDMDHENMFWYRQDPGLGLRLIYFSYDVKMKEKGDIPEGYSVSREKKERFSLILESASTNQTSMYLCASSERGFYEQYFGPGTRLTVT.

This clonotype was observed at least ten times. The chain carries TRBV12-3 or TRBV12-4 and TRBJ1-1; no definite D call. V lost 3 bases, J lost 1 base, and 6 bases lay in between. The CDR3 loop spans 13 amino acids. The CDR3 sequence is CASSLVKNTEAFF. In nucleotides, the CDR3 is TGTGCCAGCAGTTTGGTTAAGAACACTGAAGCTTTCTTT.

This clonotype was seen a handful of times. The rearrangement links TRBV18 to TRBJ1-5; D is unclear. CDR3 length equals 17 residues. Germline values: CDR1 KGHSH, CDR2 LQKENI. V lost 3 bases and J lost 0, with 15 bases in between. In DNA form, the CDR3 reads TGTGCCAGCTCACCTACGGCGGTTCAGTATAGCAATCAGCCCCAGCATTTT. It yields the protein CASSPTAVQYSNQPQHF.

This clonotype was observed at least ten times. The rearrangement uses TRBV6-1 and TRBJ1-1; D not resolved. V was cut by 10 bases and J by 0 bases, with 12 bases left in between. Per germline, CDR1 MNHNS and CDR2 SASEGT. The CDR3 sequence is 13 residues long. CDR3 DNA: TGTGCCACCACTTGGACGGTGAACACTGAAGCTTTCTTT. It is translated as CATTWTVNTEAFF.

This clonotype was observed many times. The chain uses TRBV24-1 and TRBJ2-7, with D uncertain. CDR1 and CDR2 (germline): KGHDR, SFDVKD. The V end lost 12 bases, the J end lost 2 bases, and 10 bases lay between the germline ends. This CDR3 comprises 11 residues. The CDR3 DNA reads TGTGCCCCTCGGGCAACCTACGAGCAGTACTTC. Translating gives CAPRATYEQYF.

This clonotype was detected ten times or more. The V gene is TRBV28, the J gene TRBJ1-1; D is unclear. Germline CDR1 reads MDHEN; CDR2 reads SYDVKM. V was trimmed by 10 bases and J by 1 base, leaving 7 bases between them. There are 11 residues in the CDR3. Here the CDR3 DNA reads TGTGCCACCTCAGGGAACACTGAAGCTTTCTTT. It codes for CATSGNTEAFF.

This clonotype appeared a few times. The chain links TRBV5-1 to TRBJ2-7; TRBD1 aligns across 7 bases. V dropped 3 bases and J dropped 0; count of bases not matched to a gene: 9. The length of the CDR3 is 16 residues. Germline V gives CDR1 SGHRS, CDR2 YFSETQ. In DNA, the CDR3 is TGCGCCAGCAGCTGGGCGAGGGGACAGACCTCCTACGAGCAGTACTTC. Amino acids: CASSWARGQTSYEQYF.

The chain links TRBV19 to TRBJ1-1; D perhaps matches TRBD1 (6 bases). Germline V gives CDR1 LNHDA, CDR2 SQIVND (reference sequence). Trimming stripped 6 bases from V and 2 bases from J, with 16 bases between. This CDR3 has 15 residues. This chain's CDR3 is CASSTSGTTNTEAFF. The CDR3 region has the DNA TGTGCCAGTAGCACCTCCGGGACAACAAACACTGAAGCTTTCTTT.

This clonotype was counted at least ten times. The CDR3 nucleotides read TGCAGCGTATTGACAGGGTCGGACACTGAAGCTTTCTTT. It yields the protein CSVLTGSDTEAFF. This chain uses TRBV29-1 with TRBJ1-1, with 7 bases aligning to TRBD1. Trimming took 6 bases from V and 3 from J; bases not matched to a gene: 7. The CDR3 is 13 amino acids. Germline V gene data show CDR1 as SQVTM and CDR2 as ANQGSEA.

In its sample, this clonotype was seen many times. The chain combines TRBV30 with TRBJ1-1, with TRBD1 as a possible D gene (5 bases). Trimming took 4 bases from V and 8 from J, leaving 14 bases between them. CDR1 and CDR2 (germline): GTSNPN, SVGIG (reference sequence). The CDR3 extends over 12 amino acids. CDR3 in DNA: TGTGCCTGGACCGATGGGGGTTTGGAAGCTTTCTTT. Its translation: CAWTDGGLEAFF.

The chain links TRBV2 to TRBJ1-3; D gene ambiguous. Germline V gives CDR1 SNHLY, CDR2 FYNNEI. There are 14 residues in the CDR3. V shed 2 bases and J shed 7 bases, with 12 bases lying between them. The CDR3 reads CASSEREPANTIYF. CDR3 bases: TGTGCCAGCAGTGAAAGGGAGCCGGCGAACACCATATATTTT.

At least ten counts were recorded for this clonotype. The V gene is TRBV12-3 or TRBV12-4, the J gene TRBJ1-1, with D tentatively TRBD1 (6 bases). The CDR3 runs to 16 residues. The V gene lost 3 bases and the J gene lost 5 bases, with 19 bases spanning the gap. The CDR3 spells CASSFRGRGGGTEAFF. CDR3 nucleotide sequence: TGTGCCAGCAGTTTCAGGGGCAGGGGTGGTGGGACTGAAGCTTTCTTT.